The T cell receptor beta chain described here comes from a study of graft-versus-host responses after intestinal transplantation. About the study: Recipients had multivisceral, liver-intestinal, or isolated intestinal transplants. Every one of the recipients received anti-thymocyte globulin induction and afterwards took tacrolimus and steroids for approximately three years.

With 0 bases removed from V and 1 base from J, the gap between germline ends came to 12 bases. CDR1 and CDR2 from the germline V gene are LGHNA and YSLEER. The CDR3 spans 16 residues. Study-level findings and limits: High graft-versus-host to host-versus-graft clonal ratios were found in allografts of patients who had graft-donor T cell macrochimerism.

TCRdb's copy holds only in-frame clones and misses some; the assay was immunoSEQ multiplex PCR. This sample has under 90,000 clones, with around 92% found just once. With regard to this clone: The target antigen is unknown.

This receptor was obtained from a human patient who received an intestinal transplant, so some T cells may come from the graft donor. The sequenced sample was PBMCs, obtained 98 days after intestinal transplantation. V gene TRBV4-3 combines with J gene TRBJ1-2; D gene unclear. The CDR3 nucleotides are TGCGCCAGCAGCCAAGATAGAGGGCGGGATAACTATGGCTACACCTTC. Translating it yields CASSQDRGRDNYGYTF.